This TCR beta chain appears in the sequencing data of a study of long-term antiretroviral therapy in people with HIV. With respect to this clone: The antigen remains undetermined.

Version v3.0 of the immunoSEQ assay was performed at survey level. Libraries were prepared by immunoSEQ multiplex PCR; TCRdb keeps only in-frame clonotypes and omits some of them. There are some 21,000 clones in the sample; roughly 87% occur only once, and around 5% lies in the top ten. PBMC samples from each donor numbered at least one pre-ART and at least two post-ART. Every one of the participants with HIV received treatment in the United States. Study-wide results and limits: In samples taken after ART, diversity increased but remained below transplant donor control levels. CDR3 length ranges were narrower in HIV repertoires than in controls.

CDR1 and CDR2 (germline): SGHDN, FVKESK. V gave up 3 bases and J gave up 6 bases, with 12 bases separating them. The CDR3 has 13 amino acids. The chain has TRBV14 and TRBJ2-7, with D unresolved. This receptor was taken from a man aged 45-65 years with HIV. The sequencing used unsorted PBMCs, collected 0.3 years after starting antiretroviral therapy. The CDR3 nucleotides read TGTGCCAGCAGCCAGCAACTCAAGGGCGAGCAGTACTTC. The encoded protein is CASSQQLKGEQYF.